One sample yielded the 3 T cell receptor beta chains listed below, sequenced in a study of T-cell reconstitution after alpha-beta-depleted transplantation in children. It was with unique molecular identifiers that the TCRbeta library was prepared. TCRdb reprocessed the PCR reads via MiXCR and lists one record per CDR3 protein. The repertoire consists of approximately 430,000 distinct CDR3 sequences, with around 15% occurring once and the leading ten covering under 30%. Specimen: PBMCs, mostly from graft donor cells, collected 360 days after TCRalphabeta/CD19-depleted stem cell transplant. Receptors were obtained from a boy in the first two years of life who had a stem cell transplant for Wiskott-Aldrich syndrome, so the T cells may come from the graft donor.

This clonotype was seen a few times. This rearrangement joins TRBV14 to TRBJ1-2, with TRBD1 identical over 8 bases. The trim removed 4 bases at V and 0 bases at J, leaving 7 bases unmatched. Germline V gene data show CDR1 as SGHDN and CDR2 as FVKESK. The CDR3 is 16 residues long. The CDR3 nucleotides are TGTGCCAGCAGCCCCCGGGACAGGCTCCCTAACTATGGCTACACCTTC. Protein: CASSPRDRLPNYGYTF.

This clonotype was found a few times. This chain links TRBV2 with TRBJ2-1; D gene ambiguous. V was pared by 0 bases and J by 10 bases, with 13 bases between. The CDR3 is made up of 14 amino acids. The V gene's germline CDR1 is SNHLY and CDR2 FYNNEI. The CDR3 sequence: CASSEALGNGEQFF. CDR3 bases: TGTGCCAGCAGTGAAGCGCTTGGGAACGGGGAGCAGTTCTTC.

This clonotype was seen at least ten times. The chain combines TRBV7-9 with TRBJ2-7; 9 bases map to TRBD2. Germline loops: CDR1 SEHNR, CDR2 FQNEAQ (reference sequence). V dropped 3 bases and J dropped 0; count of bases not matched to a gene: 3. The CDR3 extends over 15 amino acids. The CDR3 nucleotides are TGTGCCAGCAGCTTTAGCGGGAGCCCCTCCTACGAGCAGTACTTC. Its translation: CASSFSGSPSYEQYF.